The present T cell receptor beta chain was sequenced within a study of blood T cell repertoires in COVID-19. Study-wide background: Donors in the United States, Italy and Spain gave samples during acute or convalescent COVID-19.

Original processing notes: By means of reference gene primer amplification, nucleated cell counts were estimated. Some clones are missing from TCRdb's copy, which holds only in-frame ones; the method was immunoSEQ multiplex PCR. That table gives V, J and clone size, and the DNA gave D and trimming. The sample has about 98,000 clones, around 82% seen once. The CDR3 is 19 amino acids. CDR1 LNHNV and CDR2 YYDKDF come from the germline V gene (reference sequence). Trimming shortened V by 0 bases and J by 0 bases, and 18 bases separated the two germline ends. Source material: peripheral blood. This clonotype originated in a man aged 70 or older with active or convalescent COVID-19. V gene TRBV15 combines with J gene TRBJ1-5; D is perhaps TRBD1 (6 bases). The DNA of the CDR3 is TGTGCCACCAGCAGAGATCTACAGGGAGGGGGATATAGCAATCAGCCCCAGCATTTT. It yields the protein CATSRDLQGGGYSNQPQHF.